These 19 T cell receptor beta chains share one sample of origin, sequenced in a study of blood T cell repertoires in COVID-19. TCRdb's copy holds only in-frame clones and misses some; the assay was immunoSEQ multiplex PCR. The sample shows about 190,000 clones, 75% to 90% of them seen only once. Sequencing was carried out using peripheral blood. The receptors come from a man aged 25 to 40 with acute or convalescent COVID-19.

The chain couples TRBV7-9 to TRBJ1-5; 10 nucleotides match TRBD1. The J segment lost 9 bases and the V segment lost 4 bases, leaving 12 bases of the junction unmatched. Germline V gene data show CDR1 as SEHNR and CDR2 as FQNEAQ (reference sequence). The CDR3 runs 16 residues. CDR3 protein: CASSSWDRGSGGPQHF. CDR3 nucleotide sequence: TGTGCCAGCAGCTCCTGGGACAGGGGCAGCGGTGGGCCCCAGCATTTT.

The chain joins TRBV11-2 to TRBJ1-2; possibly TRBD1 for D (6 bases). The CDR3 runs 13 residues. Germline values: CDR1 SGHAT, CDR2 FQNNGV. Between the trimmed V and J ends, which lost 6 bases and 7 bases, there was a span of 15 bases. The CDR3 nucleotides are TGTGCCAGCAGGTTTACAGGGTCGGCTGGCTACACCTTC. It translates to CASRFTGSAGYTF.

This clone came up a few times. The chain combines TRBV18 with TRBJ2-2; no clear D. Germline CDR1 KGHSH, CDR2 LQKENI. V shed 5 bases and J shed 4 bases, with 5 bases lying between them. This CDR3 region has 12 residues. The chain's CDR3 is CASSSSTGELFF. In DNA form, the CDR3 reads TGTGCCAGCTCATCCTCCACCGGGGAGCTGTTTTTT.

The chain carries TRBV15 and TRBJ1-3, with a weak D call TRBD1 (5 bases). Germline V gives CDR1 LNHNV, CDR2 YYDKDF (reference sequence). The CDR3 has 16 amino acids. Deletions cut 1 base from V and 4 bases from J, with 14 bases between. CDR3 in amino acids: CATSRAGQLMGNTIYF. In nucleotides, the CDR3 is TGTGCCACCAGCAGAGCAGGGCAATTAATGGGAAACACCATATATTTT.

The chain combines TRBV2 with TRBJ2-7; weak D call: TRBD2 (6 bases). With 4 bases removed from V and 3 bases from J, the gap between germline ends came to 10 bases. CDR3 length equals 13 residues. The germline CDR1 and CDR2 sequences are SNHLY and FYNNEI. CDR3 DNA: TGTGCCAGCAGTGGTAGGCGGGACTACGAGCAGTACTTC. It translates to CASSGRRDYEQYF.

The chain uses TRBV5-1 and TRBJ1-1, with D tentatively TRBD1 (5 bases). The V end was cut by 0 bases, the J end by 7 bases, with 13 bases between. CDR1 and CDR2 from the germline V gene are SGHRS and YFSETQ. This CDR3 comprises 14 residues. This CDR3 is CASSLAAGLGEAFF. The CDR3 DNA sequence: TGCGCCAGCAGCTTGGCCGCAGGGCTCGGTGAAGCTTTCTTT.

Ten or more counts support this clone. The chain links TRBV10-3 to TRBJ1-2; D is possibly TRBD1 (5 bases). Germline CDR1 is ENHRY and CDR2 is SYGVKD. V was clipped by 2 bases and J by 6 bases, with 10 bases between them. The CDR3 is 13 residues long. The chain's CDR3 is CAISEPSQDGYTF. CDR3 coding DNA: TGTGCCATCAGTGAGCCGTCACAGGATGGCTACACCTTC.

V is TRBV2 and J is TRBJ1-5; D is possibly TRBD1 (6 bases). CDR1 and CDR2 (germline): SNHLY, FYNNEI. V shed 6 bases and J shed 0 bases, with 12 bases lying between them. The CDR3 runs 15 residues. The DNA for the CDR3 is TGTGCCAGCAGCGACAGGACTTATAGCAATCAGCCCCAGCATTTT. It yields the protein CASSDRTYSNQPQHF. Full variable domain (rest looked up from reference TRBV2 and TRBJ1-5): EPEVTQTPSHQVTQMGQEVILRCVPISNHLYFYWYRQILGQKVEFLVSFYNNEISEKSEIFDDQFSVERPDGSNFTLKIRSTKLEDSAMYFCASSDRTYSNQPQHFGDGTRLSIL.

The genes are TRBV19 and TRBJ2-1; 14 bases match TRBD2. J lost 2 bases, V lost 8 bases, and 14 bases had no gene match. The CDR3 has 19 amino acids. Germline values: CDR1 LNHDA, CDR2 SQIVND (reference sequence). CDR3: CASDWGTSGGGRTYNEQFF. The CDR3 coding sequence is TGTGCCAGTGATTGGGGGACTAGCGGGGGTGGACGTACCTACAATGAGCAGTTCTTC.

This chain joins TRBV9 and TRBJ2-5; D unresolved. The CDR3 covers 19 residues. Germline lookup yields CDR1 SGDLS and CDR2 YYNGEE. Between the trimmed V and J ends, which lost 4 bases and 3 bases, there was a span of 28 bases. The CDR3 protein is CASSRTPIREAERKETQYF. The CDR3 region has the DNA TGTGCCAGCAGCCGCACACCGATTCGTGAGGCCGAACGGAAAGAGACCCAGTACTTC.

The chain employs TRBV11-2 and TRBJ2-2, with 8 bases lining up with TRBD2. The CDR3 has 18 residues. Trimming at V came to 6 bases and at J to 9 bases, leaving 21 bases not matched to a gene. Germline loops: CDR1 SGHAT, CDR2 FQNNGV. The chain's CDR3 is CASRRQGSSRGGLRELFF. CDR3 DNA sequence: TGTGCCAGCAGGCGTCAGGGTTCCAGCCGCGGGGGGTTGAGGGAGCTGTTTTTT.

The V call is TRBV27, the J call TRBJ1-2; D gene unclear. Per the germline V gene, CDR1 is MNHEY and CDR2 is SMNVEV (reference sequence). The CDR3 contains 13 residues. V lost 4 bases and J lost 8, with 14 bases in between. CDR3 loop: CASSSERVRGYTF. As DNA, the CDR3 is TGTGCCAGCAGTTCCGAGAGGGTCCGGGGCTACACCTTC.

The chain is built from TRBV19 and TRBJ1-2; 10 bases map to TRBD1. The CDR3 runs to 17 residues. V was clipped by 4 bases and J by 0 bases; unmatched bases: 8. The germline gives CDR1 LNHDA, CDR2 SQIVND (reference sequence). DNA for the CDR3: TGTGCCAGTAGTACCCCTCTTGGGACAGGGGCTAACTATGGCTACACCTTC. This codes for CASSTPLGTGANYGYTF.

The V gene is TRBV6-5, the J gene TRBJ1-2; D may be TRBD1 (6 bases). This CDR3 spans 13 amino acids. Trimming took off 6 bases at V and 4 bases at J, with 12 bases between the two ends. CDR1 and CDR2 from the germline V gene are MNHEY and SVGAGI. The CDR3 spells CASSPGQIYGYTF. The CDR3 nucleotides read TGTGCCAGCAGCCCCGGACAGATCTATGGCTACACCTTC.

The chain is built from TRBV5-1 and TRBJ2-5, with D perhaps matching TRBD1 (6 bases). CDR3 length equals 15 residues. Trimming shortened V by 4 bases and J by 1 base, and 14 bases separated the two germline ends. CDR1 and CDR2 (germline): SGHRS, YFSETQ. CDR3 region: CASSPEAGAQETQYF. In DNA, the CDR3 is TGCGCCAGCAGCCCCGAGGCAGGGGCCCAAGAGACCCAGTACTTC.

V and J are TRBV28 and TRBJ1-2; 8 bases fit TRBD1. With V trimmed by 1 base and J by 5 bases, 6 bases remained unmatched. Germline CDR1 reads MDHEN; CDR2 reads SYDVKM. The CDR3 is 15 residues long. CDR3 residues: CASSLSGQGRYGYTF. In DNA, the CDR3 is TGTGCCAGCAGTTTATCCGGACAGGGCCGGTATGGCTACACCTTC.

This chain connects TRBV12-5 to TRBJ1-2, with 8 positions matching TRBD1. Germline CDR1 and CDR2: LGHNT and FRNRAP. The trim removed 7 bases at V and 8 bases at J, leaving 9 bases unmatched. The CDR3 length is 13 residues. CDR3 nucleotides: TGTGCTAGTGCCCGACAGGGGAATGGAGGCTACACCTTC. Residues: CASARQGNGGYTF.

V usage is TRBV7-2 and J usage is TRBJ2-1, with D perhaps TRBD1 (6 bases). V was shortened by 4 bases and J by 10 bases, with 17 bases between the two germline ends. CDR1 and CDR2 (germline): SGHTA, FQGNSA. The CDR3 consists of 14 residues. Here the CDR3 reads CASSSKNRVGEQFF. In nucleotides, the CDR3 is TGTGCCAGCAGCTCAAAGAACAGGGTTGGCGAGCAGTTCTTC.

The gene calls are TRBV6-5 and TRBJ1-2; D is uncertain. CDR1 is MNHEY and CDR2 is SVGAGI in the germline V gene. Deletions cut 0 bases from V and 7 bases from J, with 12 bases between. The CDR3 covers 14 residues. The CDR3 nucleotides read TGTGCCAGCAGTTACTCGAGGGTTATGCGTGGCTACACCTTC. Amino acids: CASSYSRVMRGYTF.